This T cell receptor (beta chain) was identified during a study of vaccination and CD4 T cells after COVID-19. Germline CDR1 MDHEN, CDR2 SYDVKM. This CDR3 is built from 15 residues. Trimming took 3 bases from V and 7 from J, leaving 16 bases between them. This clonotype turned up a few times. Its specificity is unknown. The sample's treatment: roughly 11-day PBMC culture with coronavirus spike peptide pools or control peptides (ViraFEST assay). The Oncomine TCR Beta short-read assay sequenced DNA from cultured CD4+ T cells. Using its own MiXCR run on the PCR reads, TCRdb lists one record per CDR3 protein. The data hold about 13,000 distinct CDR3 sequences, with less than 45% observed a single time.

The source of this sequence is a human donor who had recovered from COVID-19. The rearrangement links TRBV28 to TRBJ1-5; a possible D gene is TRBD1 (6 bases). The sample in question was CD4+ T cells from blood, cultured in vitro, obtained after SARS-CoV-2 vaccination. CDR3 region: CASSLVRQGTQPQHF. Written as DNA, the CDR3 is TGTGCCAGCAGTTTGGTTCGTCAGGGGACGCAGCCCCAGCATTTT.